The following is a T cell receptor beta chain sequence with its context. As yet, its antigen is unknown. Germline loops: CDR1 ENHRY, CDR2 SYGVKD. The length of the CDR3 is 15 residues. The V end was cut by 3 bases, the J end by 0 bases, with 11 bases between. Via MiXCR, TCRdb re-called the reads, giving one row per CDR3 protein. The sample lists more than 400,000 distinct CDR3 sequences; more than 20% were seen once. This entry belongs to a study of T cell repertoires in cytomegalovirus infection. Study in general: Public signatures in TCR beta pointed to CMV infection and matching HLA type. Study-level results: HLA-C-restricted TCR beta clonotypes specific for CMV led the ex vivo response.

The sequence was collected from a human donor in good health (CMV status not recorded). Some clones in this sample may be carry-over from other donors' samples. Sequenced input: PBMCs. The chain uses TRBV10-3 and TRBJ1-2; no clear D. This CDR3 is CAISDPRGANYGYTF. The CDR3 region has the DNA TGTGCCATCAGTGACCCGAGAGGAGCTAACTATGGCTACACCTTC.